This passage covers 12 T cell receptor beta chains from one sample sequenced in a study of CD8 T cells in Susac syndrome. RNA amounts of about 0.45 to 1 ug underwent reverse transcription with random hexamers. TCRdb reprocessed the immunoSEQ multiplex PCR reads via MiXCR and lists one record per CDR3 protein. The repertoire has 130,000 to 150,000 distinct CDR3 sequences, approximately 93% of them found once; the top ten carry 0.065% to 0.1%. Material for sequencing was CD4+ T cells from PBMCs. The receptors were gathered from a human donor in good health.

The genes are TRBV20-1 and TRBJ1-5; 7 bases match TRBD1. Germline CDR1 is DFQATT and CDR2 is SNEGSKA (reference sequence). The V gene end was trimmed by 5 bases and the J gene end by 3 bases; junction bases not matched to a gene: 4. The CDR3 totals 13 residues. CDR3 DNA: TGCAGTGCTGGAACAGGGGTCAATCAGCCCCAGCATTTT. Translation gives CSAGTGVNQPQHF.

The chain couples TRBV2 to TRBJ1-5, with 7 bases fitting TRBD1. Germline V gene sequence: CDR1 SNHLY, CDR2 FYNNEI. This CDR3 comprises 13 residues. J lost 4 bases, V lost 3 bases, and 0 bases had no gene match. In DNA, the CDR3 is TGTGCCAGCAGTGACAGGGGGAATCAGCCCCAGCATTTT. It translates to CASSDRGNQPQHF.

The chain joins TRBV27 to TRBJ1-2; 12 bases line up with TRBD1. The CDR3 has 13 residues. Germline V CDR1 and CDR2: MNHEY, SMNVEV (reference sequence). V dropped 5 bases and J dropped 8; count of bases not matched to a gene: 3. The CDR3 sequence is CASSRDRGRGYTF. CDR3 nucleotides: TGTGCCAGCAGTCGGGACAGGGGGCGAGGCTACACCTTC.

V gene TRBV4-1 combines with J gene TRBJ2-1, with TRBD2 identical over 8 bases. V lost 8 bases, J lost 6 bases, and 18 bases stayed unmatched. CDR1 and CDR2 from the germline V gene are MGHRA and YSYEKL. The CDR3 has 17 residues. CDR3 region: CASFFPLGLACANEQFF. For the CDR3, the DNA is TGCGCCAGCTTCTTCCCCCTCGGACTAGCCTGTGCCAATGAGCAGTTCTTC.

The V gene is TRBV30, the J gene TRBJ1-2, with D tentatively TRBD1 (5 bases). CDR3 size: 12 residues. Germline assignment: CDR1 GTSNPN and CDR2 SVGIG (reference sequence). V was shortened by 6 bases and J by 5 bases, with 13 bases between the two germline ends. The CDR3 nucleotides are TGTGCCTGCTATCAGACAGAGTATGGCTACACCTTC. Protein: CACYQTEYGYTF.

CDR3 loop: CASSQAGERQPQHF. As DNA, the CDR3 is TGTGCCAGCAGCCAAGCTGGGGAACGGCAGCCCCAGCATTTT. This sequence joins TRBV3-1 and TRBJ1-5; D is ambiguous. The CDR3 consists of 14 residues. V dropped 1 base and J dropped 7 bases, with 11 bases sitting between them. The germline CDR1 and CDR2 sequences are LGHDT and YNNKEL (reference sequence).

This chain connects TRBV7-6 to TRBJ2-7, with 9 positions matching TRBD2. CDR1 and CDR2 (germline): SGHVS, FNYEAQ. V shed 5 bases, J shed 4 bases, and the junction held 9 bases outside the gene matches. The CDR3 contains 15 residues. CDR3 sequence (DNA): TGTGCCAGCAGCACCGGGACTAGCAGCAGGTACGAGCAGTACTTC. Protein: CASSTGTSSRYEQYF.

The chain joins TRBV18 to TRBJ2-2, with 7 bases identical to TRBD1. With V trimmed by 2 bases and J by 6 bases, 0 bases remained unmatched. Germline V lookup: CDR1 KGHSH, CDR2 LQKENI. The length of the CDR3 is 13 residues. The CDR3 region is CASSPGQAGELFF. Here the CDR3 DNA reads TGTGCCAGCTCACCAGGACAGGCCGGGGAGCTGTTTTTT.

The chain carries TRBV12-3 or TRBV12-4 and TRBJ2-3; TRBD1 aligns across 9 bases. The CDR3 is 15 amino acids. J was trimmed by 1 base and V by 6 bases; bases with no gene match: 5. Here the CDR3 reads CASSRWTGGTDTQYF. The CDR3 DNA is TGTGCCAGCAGCCGTTGGACAGGGGGCACAGATACGCAGTATTTT.

The rearrangement uses TRBV5-1 and TRBJ1-2; 8 bases align to TRBD1. Germline assignment: CDR1 SGHRS and CDR2 YFSETQ. The CDR3 spans 14 residues. V shed 1 base, J shed 7 bases, and the junction held 6 bases outside the gene matches. In nucleotides, the CDR3 is TGCGCCAGCAGCTTGAGTCAGGGGGCGGGTGGCTACACCTTC. This sequence encodes CASSLSQGAGGYTF.

V is TRBV20-1 and J is TRBJ2-3; TRBD2 agrees at 12 bases. The CDR3 is 15 residues long. CDR1 and CDR2 (germline): DFQATT, SNEGSKA (reference sequence). V lost 5 bases and J lost 3; bases outside the gene matches: 6. The CDR3 sequence is CSASQLAGGTDTQYF. The CDR3 coding sequence is TGCAGTGCTTCTCAACTAGCGGGAGGAACAGATACGCAGTATTTT.

The CDR3 reads CASSFSTSSTDTQYF. Here the CDR3 DNA reads TGTGCCAGCAGTTTCTCGACATCTAGCACAGATACGCAGTATTTT. The chain uses TRBV12-3 or TRBV12-4 and TRBJ2-3; the D is unclear. The CDR3 totals 15 residues. V lost 3 bases and J 0 bases, leaving 10 bases between the germline ends.